In this sample, the clone carrying this T cell receptor (beta chain) turned up a few times. Under the authors' procedure: By means of reference gene primer amplification, nucleated cell counts were estimated. Assay: immunoSEQ multiplex PCR; the TCRdb copy retains only in-frame clones and omits some. V, J and clone size were drawn from that table, and D and trimming were deduced from the DNA. The sample yields about 160,000 clones, approximately 80% seen once. Germline V lookup: CDR1 SEHNR, CDR2 FQNEAQ (reference sequence). V lost 7 bases to trimming and J lost 6 bases; unmatched junction nucleotides: 6. The CDR3 covers 13 residues. The sample comes from a study of blood T cell repertoires in COVID-19. Study at large: The samples span acute and convalescent COVID-19 from the United States, Italy and Spain.

The source material was peripheral blood. This TCR was sampled from a woman of 80 years or more with acute or convalescent COVID-19. This rearrangement joins TRBV7-9 to TRBJ1-1, with TRBD1 matching over 9 bases. CDR3 protein: CASTDRGFPEAFF. CDR3 DNA: TGTGCCAGCACGGACAGGGGATTCCCTGAAGCTTTCTTT.